This T cell receptor beta chain stems from a study of cytomegalovirus exposure and HLA in healthy donors. For the study at large: About 82 million unique TCRs from HLA-typed donors were held in an early release of data.

Study-level points and caveats: Prior analysis indicated that the majority of TCR beta V segments exhibited productivity approximately 87% or approximately 30% of the time.

The PCR made use of 60 Vbeta and 13 Jbeta primers. In the source study's methods: Later, an analysis found roughly 80 million unique TCR beta chains, and around 12 million of these were shared. Assay used: immunoSEQ multiplex PCR; TCRdb lists only in-frame clones, some missing. The DNA gave D and trimming, while V, J and clone size come from that table. The sample carries about 190,000 clones, roughly 70% recorded once. On this clone: Its target is not known.

The CDR3 runs to 13 residues. Germline CDR1 and CDR2: GTSNPN and SVGIG (reference sequence). Between the trimmed V and J ends, which lost 1 base and 2 bases, there was a span of 7 bases. The clonotype originates from a woman aged 25-40 years in good health and CMV-seronegative. The sample was PBMCs. The chain recombines TRBV30 with TRBJ2-3; weak D call: TRBD2 (6 bases). The CDR3 protein is CAWSGGNTDTQYF. In DNA form, the CDR3 reads TGTGCCTGGAGTGGCGGGAACACAGATACGCAGTATTTT. Supplemented by reference TRBV30 and TRBJ2-3, the full variable domain reads SQTIHQWPATLVQPVGSPLSLECTVEGTSNPNLYWYRQAAGRGLQLLFYSVGIGQISSEVPQNLSASRPQDRQFILSSKKLLLSDSGFYLCAWSGGNTDTQYFGPGTRLTVL.